This T cell receptor (beta chain) was documented in a study of shared clonotypes between healthy human individuals. As for the study in general: Those who served as donors were a couple of women and three men between the ages of 18 and 49. CD4 naive and memory got three plates each, CD8 naive two, CD8 memory one. Whole-study findings and limits: It was expected that sequencing depth would affect clonotype sharing among donors.

Germline V lookup: CDR1 MNHEY, CDR2 SVGAGI. The V and J ends lost 2 bases and 6 bases, in that order; junction bases with no gene match: 9. The CDR3 is 15 amino acids. In regard to this clone: No antigen is known for it.

TCRdb's table, derived via immunoSEQ multiplex PCR, lists solely in-frame clones and lacks some. The sample gives 800,000 or so clones, 96% of which show up once; less than 0.25% is in the top ten. As defined, naive CD8 cells were CD45RO-negative and positively selected for CCR7, with terminally differentiated effector memory CD45RA+ cells excluded. All donors were Caucasian adults living in Nashville, Tennessee. V usage is TRBV6-5 and J usage is TRBJ1-2; 7 bases align to TRBD1. This clonotype originated in a young man in good health. Sequenced sample: naive CD8+ T cells sorted from blood. CDR3 amino acids: CASSYRDSLSHGYTF. Written as DNA, the CDR3 is TGTGCCAGCAGTTACCGGGACAGTTTATCGCATGGCTACACCTTC.